The 15 T cell receptor beta chains given below trace back to one sample, sequenced in a study of shared clonotypes between healthy human individuals. Clones were sequenced by immunoSEQ multiplex PCR, and TCRdb holds only the in-frame ones, with some missing. Of approximately 2.4 million clones in the sample, around 95% were seen once. The specimen was naive CD4+ T cells sorted from blood. Noted subset: CD45RA+ positively selected. The receptors derive from a man in his late teens or twenties in good health.

The CDR3 reads CASRPGSGRSEQYF. CDR3 DNA sequence: TGTGCCAGCAGACCAGGGTCGGGACGGTCCGAGCAGTACTTC. V usage is TRBV6-1 and J usage is TRBJ2-7; D is tentatively TRBD1 or TRBD2 (5 bases each). CDR1 is MNHNS and CDR2 is SASEGT in the germline V gene. Trimming removed 6 bases at V and 6 bases at J, with 18 bases between. The CDR3 is 14 amino acids.

This chain connects TRBV14 to TRBJ1-1; D ambiguous. V was shortened by 4 bases and J by 1 base, with 13 bases between the two germline ends. In germline, CDR1 is SGHDN, CDR2 FVKESK. The CDR3 contains 15 residues. The CDR3 region is CASSRGTLTNTEAFF. CDR3 bases: TGTGCCAGCAGCCGTGGTACACTGACGAACACTGAAGCTTTCTTT.

This rearrangement joins TRBV6-6 to TRBJ1-1; D might be TRBD1 (6 bases). The CDR3 is 14 amino acids. The V end was cut by 4 bases, the J end by 6 bases, with 15 bases between. From germline, CDR1 is MNHNY and CDR2 SVGAGI (reference sequence). Here the CDR3 reads CASSFEQGTAEAFF. CDR3 coding DNA: TGTGCCAGCAGTTTTGAACAGGGAACGGCTGAAGCTTTCTTT.

The gene calls are TRBV30 and TRBJ2-3; 9 positions agree with TRBD2. Germline assignment: CDR1 GTSNPN and CDR2 SVGIG (reference sequence). The CDR3 extends over 11 amino acids. CDR3 bases: TGTGGGTCGCGGGAGGGAAATACGCAGTATTTT. It specifies CGSREGNTQYF.

This rearrangement joins TRBV18 to TRBJ2-7, with 8 bases identical to TRBD2. The V and J ends lost 3 bases and 0 bases, in that order; junction bases with no gene match: 13. The CDR3 extends over 18 amino acids. Germline values: CDR1 KGHSH, CDR2 LQKENI. The DNA for the CDR3 is TGTGCCAGCTCACCGGCCAGGGAATGGCGGGAGGACTCCTACGAGCAGTACTTC. It translates to CASSPAREWREDSYEQYF.

In this sample, this clone turned up once. This sequence joins TRBV7-2 and TRBJ2-3, with TRBD2 matching over 10 bases. V lost 4 bases and J lost 1; bases outside the gene matches: 5. Per germline, CDR1 SGHTA and CDR2 FQGNSA. CDR3 size: 16 residues. The CDR3 DNA reads as TGTGCCAGCAGCTCCTTAGCGGGGGGTGGCACAGATACGCAGTATTTT. Protein: CASSSLAGGGTDTQYF.

The chain couples TRBV7-2 to TRBJ1-2; 7 bases line up with TRBD1. This CDR3 has 15 residues. V lost 0 bases, J lost 4 bases, and 5 bases stayed unmatched. Looked up from germline, CDR1 is SGHTA and CDR2 is FQGNSA. CDR3 coding DNA: TGTGCCAGCAGCTTAGCATCTGAGGGGGCCTATGGCTACACCTTC. Its translation is CASSLASEGAYGYTF.

This chain links TRBV28 with TRBJ2-7, with 9 bases lining up with TRBD1. The trim removed 10 bases at V and 7 bases at J, leaving 14 bases unmatched. This CDR3 contains 14 residues. In germline, CDR1 is MDHEN, CDR2 SYDVKM. CDR3 coding DNA: TGTGCCACCAACAAAGGGGACAGGGCCAGGGAGCAGTACTTC. Translating gives CATNKGDRAREQYF.

CDR3 loop: CASSPGLDSNTEAFF. In nucleotides, the CDR3 is TGTGCCAGCAGCCCGGGGTTAGACAGTAACACTGAAGCTTTCTTT. The genes are TRBV7-2 and TRBJ1-1, with TRBD1 as a possible D gene (5 bases). Trimming stripped 5 bases from V and 2 bases from J, with 15 bases between. The CDR3 runs to 15 residues. In germline, CDR1 is SGHTA, CDR2 FQGNSA.

The V call is TRBV27, the J call TRBJ2-1; D possibly uses TRBD1 or TRBD2 (6 bases each). Germline values: CDR1 MNHEY, CDR2 SMNVEV (reference sequence). This CDR3 is 16 amino acids long. Trimming pared 8 bases from V and 0 bases from J, leaving 17 bases between. The chain's CDR3 is CASSDGGLSSYNEQFF. In DNA form, the CDR3 reads TGTGCCAGCTCGGACGGGGGCCTGAGCTCCTACAATGAGCAGTTCTTC.

V gene TRBV6-1 combines with J gene TRBJ1-2; TRBD1 matches at 7 bases. Germline V lookup: CDR1 MNHNS, CDR2 SASEGT. V was clipped by 7 bases and J by 0 bases; unmatched bases: 8. The CDR3 loop spans 15 amino acids. CDR3 sequence reads: CASTISGTANYGYTF. The CDR3 DNA reads as TGTGCCAGCACAATCTCAGGGACAGCTAACTATGGCTACACCTTC.

This clone appeared a single time. This chain's CDR3 is CAINPAGQGTYEQYF. The CDR3 DNA sequence: TGTGCCATCAACCCAGCGGGACAGGGTACCTACGAGCAGTACTTC. V is TRBV6-1 and J is TRBJ2-7; 9 bases fit TRBD1. Germline values: CDR1 MNHNS, CDR2 SASEGT. This CDR3 has 15 amino acids. Germline trimming cut 10 bases from V and 2 bases from J; bases unmatched to any gene: 12.

V usage is TRBV5-1 and J usage is TRBJ2-5; tentatively, D is TRBD1 (5 bases). Trimming cost V 1 base and J 5 bases, with 9 bases left between them. Germline assignment: CDR1 SGHRS and CDR2 YFSETQ. The CDR3 length is 13 residues. CDR3 bases: TGCGCCAGCAGCTTGTCAGGGTTGGAGACCCAGTACTTC. It translates to CASSLSGLETQYF.

Notes on this clone: One end of the junction does not line up with germline, which may come from a read error. This sample also contains other DNA sequences that code for the same CDR3. The CDR3 spells CASSRDRGTGELFF. The CDR3 DNA is TGTGCTAGCAGCAGGGACAGGGGGACCGGGGAGCTGTTTTTT. This chain joins TRBV7-7 and TRBJ2-2; 11 bases line up with TRBD1. The CDR3 runs to 14 residues. Per germline, CDR1 SSHAT and CDR2 FNYEAQ (reference sequence).

The gene calls are TRBV2 and TRBJ2-3; weak D call: TRBD2 (5 bases). This CDR3 contains 14 residues. CDR1 is SNHLY, CDR2 FYNNEI, per germline. V was shortened by 6 bases and J by 0 bases, with 10 bases between the two germline ends. The CDR3 DNA follows: TGTGCCAGCAGAGTATCGGGAAGCACAGATACGCAGTATTTT. The encoded protein is CASRVSGSTDTQYF.